The subject of this entry is one TCR beta chain. Its specificity is not known. The data were taken from a study of cytomegalovirus exposure and HLA in healthy donors. General study points: In vitro confirmation showed three CMV-associated chains to be CMV antigen specific.

With 3 bases removed from V and 10 bases from J, the gap between germline ends came to 10 bases. The CDR3 covers 12 residues. Germline loops: CDR1 SGHAT, CDR2 FQNNGV. It was with 60 Vbeta and 13 Jbeta primers that the PCR ran. Some clones are missing from TCRdb's copy, which holds only in-frame ones; the method was immunoSEQ multiplex PCR. The sample yields 150,000 to 200,000 clones, roughly 78% seen once. The gene calls are TRBV11-2 and TRBJ2-1; D perhaps matches TRBD2 (5 bases). The TCR was taken from a woman aged 50 to 60 in good health and CMV-seropositive. Sequencing was performed on PBMCs. The CDR3 is CASSLGVSEQFF. The CDR3 bases are TGTGCCAGCAGCTTGGGAGTAAGCGAGCAGTTCTTC.